The next 32 T cell receptor beta chains were all read from a single sample in a study of blood T cell repertoires in COVID-19 (dated by TCRdb to 2020 to 2022). The library was built by means of the immunoSEQ multiplex PCR assay. In TCRdb, the immuneACCESS table is reduced to in-frame sequences with V and J assigned. These tables do not hold every clone; where another copy was compared, an unresolved V gene accounts for under half, and the others remain unexplained. The sample table lists hundreds of thousands of clones, roughly 86% of them with a count of one. The ten most abundant clones make up 3.5% to 4% of the sample. The specimen was PBMCs or T cells enriched from blood (not recorded which). These receptors were collected from a woman aged 30 to 39 with acute COVID-19.

The CDR3: CASSHSIIPGHRAGFTDTQYF. For the CDR3, the DNA is TGTGCCAGCAGCCACTCGATAATACCGGGACACCGGGCAGGTTTCACAGATACGCAGTATTTT. The J gene is TRBJ2-3, the V gene TRBV16, with D possibly matching TRBD1 (6 bases). The V end was cut by 3 bases, the J end by 2 bases, with 30 bases between. This CDR3 has 21 residues. Germline CDR1 and CDR2: KGHSY and FQNENV.

Details on this clone: This sample includes further DNA sequences coding for the same CDR3. This chain links TRBV5-4 with TRBJ1-2; 8 nucleotides agree with TRBD1. The J segment lost 5 bases and the V segment lost 5 bases, leaving 5 bases of the junction unmatched. The CDR3 runs 13 residues. Germline loops: CDR1 SGHNT, CDR2 YYREEE (reference sequence). CDR3 amino acids: CASRPTGGYGYTF. The CDR3 nucleotides read TGTGCCAGCAGGCCTACAGGGGGGTATGGCTACACCTTC.

The chain couples TRBV15 to TRBJ2-7, with TRBD1 as a possible D gene (6 bases). Between the trimmed V and J ends, which lost 0 bases and 6 bases, there was a span of 12 bases. This CDR3 is built from 14 residues. From germline, CDR1 is LNHNV and CDR2 YYDKDF (reference sequence). Written as DNA, the CDR3 is TGTGCCACCAGCAGAGAATTACAGGGTCGCGAGCAGTACTTC. This gives the protein CATSRELQGREQYF.

The sample holds one count of this clone. The genes are TRBV27 and TRBJ2-5; TRBD2 aligns across 7 bases. V shed 2 bases and J 7 bases; nucleotides not matched to a gene: 1. In germline, CDR1 is MNHEY, CDR2 SMNVEV (reference sequence). CDR3 length: 12 amino acids. In DNA, the CDR3 is TGTGCCAGCAGTTTAGGGGAGGGGACCCAGTACTTC. This encodes CASSLGEGTQYF.

This CDR3 is CASSQDRGNSPLHF. CDR3 DNA: TGTGCCAGCAGCCAAGACAGGGGGAATTCACCCCTCCACTTT. J is TRBJ1-6 and V is TRBV4-2; 7 bases align to TRBD1. CDR1 LGHNA and CDR2 YNFKEQ come from the germline V gene. V gave up 0 bases and J gave up 7 bases; unmatched junction bases: 0. There are 14 residues in the CDR3.

This clone was found once. The chain couples TRBV5-6 to TRBJ1-3; D is undetermined. The CDR3 length is 14 residues. The germline V and J ends were trimmed by 1 base and 4 bases, with 9 bases remaining between them. Germline CDR1 is SGHDT and CDR2 is YYEEEE. The CDR3 bases are TGTGCCAGCAGCTTGTTGGAGGACGGAAACACCATATATTTT. This codes for CASSLLEDGNTIYF. Full variable domain (outside the CDR3, taken from reference TRBV5-6 and TRBJ1-3): DAGVTQSPTHLIKTRGQQVTLRCSPKSGHDTVSWYQQALGQGPQFIFQYYEEEERQRGNFPDRFSGHQFPNYSSELNVNALLLGDSALYLCASSLLEDGNTIYFGEGSWLTVV.

Worth noting for this clone: In the same sample, other DNA sequences code for this CDR3. The chain joins TRBV5-1 to TRBJ2-1, with TRBD2 identical over 10 bases. V was pared by 2 bases and J by 4 bases, with 3 bases of the junction left unmatched. The length of the CDR3 is 15 residues. Germline loops: CDR1 SGHRS, CDR2 YFSETQ. For the CDR3, the DNA is TGCGCCAGCAGCTTTAGCGGGGGGCTTTACAATGAGCAGTTCTTC. Its translation: CASSFSGGLYNEQFF.

This clone has only one observation. The CDR3 region has the DNA TGTGCCAGCAGTTTAACTAGCGACTACGAGCAGTACTTC. Its protein product is CASSLTSDYEQYF. This chain joins TRBV12-3 or TRBV12-4 and TRBJ2-7; 7 bases match TRBD2. V lost 2 bases, J lost 3 bases, and 1 base stayed unmatched. The CDR3 loop spans 13 amino acids.

The CDR3 bases are TGTGCCAGCAGCTGGACCCTCGGCAGGGGCCAGTTACCCTCTGAGCCCCAGCATTTT. Its translation: CASSWTLGRGQLPSEPQHF. This chain links TRBV5-4 with TRBJ1-5; D perhaps matches TRBD1 (6 bases). The CDR3 totals 19 residues. V lost 3 bases to trimming and J lost 8 bases, with 30 bases between them. From germline, CDR1 is SGHNT and CDR2 YYREEE (reference sequence).

Only a few counts were recorded for this clone. The chain joins TRBV7-9 to TRBJ2-5, with D perhaps matching TRBD1 (5 bases). This CDR3 contains 13 residues. V dropped 4 bases and J dropped 4 bases, with 10 bases sitting between them. Germline CDR1 and CDR2: SEHNR and FQNEAQ (reference sequence). CDR3 sequence (DNA): TGTGCCAGCAGCTCCCCAGGGCGAGAGACCCAGTACTTC. Translated, it gives CASSSPGRETQYF.

The V call is TRBV19, the J call TRBJ2-7; tentative D call: TRBD2 (6 bases). Trimming cost V 5 bases and J 1 base, with 15 bases left between them. The CDR3 has 15 amino acids. Germline V gene data show CDR1 as LNHDA and CDR2 as SQIVND (reference sequence). CDR3: CASSAERGNSYEQYF. The DNA of the CDR3 is TGTGCCAGTAGTGCCGAACGGGGGAATTCCTACGAGCAGTACTTC.

CDR3 DNA sequence: TGTGCCAGCAGCTTAGATTCCGGGGGGAACACCGGGGAGCTGTTTTTT. Amino acid sequence: CASSLDSGGNTGELFF. This chain uses TRBV11-3 with TRBJ2-2; tentatively, D is TRBD2 (6 bases). The CDR3 runs to 16 residues. V gave up 0 bases and J gave up 1 base, with 9 bases separating them. CDR1 and CDR2 (germline): SGHNT, YENEEA.

The rearrangement uses TRBV7-4 and TRBJ1-3; 8 bases match TRBD1. Germline assignment: CDR1 SGHVT and CDR2 SQSDAQ. The CDR3 covers 19 residues. The V and J ends lost 5 bases and 8 bases, in that order; junction bases with no gene match: 23. The CDR3 spells CASSLPGQERDLLADTIYF. The CDR3 DNA sequence: TGTGCCAGCAGCCTCCCGGGACAGGAAAGGGATTTACTTGCGGACACCATATATTTT.

The chain uses TRBV19 and TRBJ1-6; possibly TRBD1 for D (5 bases). V was clipped by 4 bases and J by 9 bases, with 16 bases between them. Germline-derived CDR1 and CDR2 are LNHDA and SQIVND (reference sequence). The CDR3 runs to 15 residues. CDR3 nucleotides: TGTGCCAGTAGTACAAACCGGGGGAGGAGTTCACCCCTCCACTTT. Translated: CASSTNRGRSSPLHF.

This clone has a single count. This chain links TRBV29-1 with TRBJ2-2, with 9 bases identical to TRBD1. CDR1 is SQVTM, CDR2 ANQGSEA, per germline. After removal of 4 bases from V and 7 bases from J, the junction contained 7 bases not matched to a gene. This CDR3 contains 14 residues. CDR3 region: CSVVRDRDIGELFF. In DNA, the CDR3 is TGCAGCGTTGTCCGGGACAGGGATATCGGGGAGCTGTTTTTT.

V and J are TRBV6-5 and TRBJ2-7, with 7 bases aligning to TRBD1. The germline V gene encodes CDR1 MNHEY and CDR2 SVGAGI. The trim removed 6 bases at V and 6 bases at J, leaving 8 bases unmatched. The CDR3 consists of 13 residues. CDR3 residues: CASRPDRVSEQYF. The CDR3 DNA reads as TGTGCCAGCAGACCCGACAGGGTGTCCGAGCAGTACTTC.

The genes are TRBV5-6 and TRBJ1-1, with D hard to call. The CDR3 sequence is 13 residues long. Germline CDR1 SGHDT, CDR2 YYEEEE. Trimming took off 1 base at V and 5 bases at J, with 9 bases between the two ends. CDR3 protein: CASSLLSGTEAFF. The CDR3 DNA reads as TGTGCCAGCAGCTTGTTGTCGGGAACTGAAGCTTTCTTT.

CDR3 sequence (DNA): TGTGCCAGCAGCTACGGTAGCGAGCAGTACTTC. It encodes CASSYGSEQYF. The chain has TRBV5-5 and TRBJ2-7; no clear D. This CDR3 spans 11 amino acids. Germline loops: CDR1 SGHKS, CDR2 YYEKEE (reference sequence). Trimming cost V 3 bases and J 6 bases, with 7 bases left between them.

V and J are TRBV4-1 and TRBJ2-7; the D gene is possibly TRBD2 (6 bases). Germline loops: CDR1 MGHRA, CDR2 YSYEKL. This CDR3 spans 17 amino acids. Deletions cut 1 base from V and 2 bases from J, with 18 bases between. CDR3 nucleotide sequence: TGCGCCAGCAGCCAAGGACTAGTCTGGGGACGTCCCTACGAGCAGTACTTC. It codes for CASSQGLVWGRPYEQYF.

The genes are TRBV7-2 and TRBJ1-2, with D unresolved. Germline CDR1 reads SGHTA; CDR2 reads FQGNSA. V dropped 1 base and J dropped 7 bases, with 13 bases sitting between them. This CDR3 has 14 residues. CDR3 amino acids: CASSLESRRAGYTF. DNA of the CDR3: TGTGCCAGCAGCTTAGAGTCTAGGAGAGCTGGCTACACCTTC.

This clone was observed a single time. CDR3 DNA sequence: TGTGCCAGCAGCTCAGGGGAAGGCAATCAGCCCCAGCATTTT. Protein sequence: CASSSGEGNQPQHF. The chain links TRBV7-9 to TRBJ1-5; the D gene is possibly TRBD1 (6 bases). V lost 4 bases to trimming and J lost 2 bases, with 9 bases between them. The CDR3 consists of 14 residues. CDR1 is SEHNR and CDR2 is FQNEAQ in the germline V gene (reference sequence).

The chain is built from TRBV29-1 and TRBJ1-3, with 7 bases fitting TRBD1. CDR1 is SQVTM and CDR2 is ANQGSEA in the germline V gene. There are 13 residues in the CDR3. Trimming at V came to 4 bases and at J to 2 bases, leaving 2 bases not matched to a gene. The CDR3 DNA follows: TGCAGCGTTGTAGGGACAGCTGGAAACACCATATATTTT. Protein: CSVVGTAGNTIYF.

The V call is TRBV5-1, the J call TRBJ1-1; 11 nucleotides align to TRBD1. CDR3 size: 17 residues. CDR1 is SGHRS, CDR2 YFSETQ, per germline. Trimming cost V 0 bases and J 8 bases; bases outside gene matches: 12. CDR3 sequence (DNA): TGCGCCAGCAGCTTGGCCCCGGGACAGGGGGATTACGGGGAAGCTTTCTTT. Protein product: CASSLAPGQGDYGEAFF.

The chain recombines TRBV5-1 with TRBJ2-3, with TRBD2 matching 15 bases. With V trimmed by 2 bases and J by 5 bases, 9 bases remained unmatched. CDR1 is SGHRS, CDR2 YFSETQ, per germline. The CDR3 is 18 amino acids. As DNA, the CDR3 is TGCGCCAGCAGCTTCTTCGGACTAGCGGGGGGGCGGAGAGATACGCAGTATTTT. Its protein is CASSFFGLAGGRRDTQYF.

This chain uses TRBV4-1 with TRBJ1-1, with D possibly matching TRBD1 (6 bases). This CDR3 spans 17 amino acids. Germline CDR1 and CDR2: MGHRA and YSYEKL. V was shortened by 3 bases and J by 0 bases, with 17 bases between the two germline ends. CDR3 protein: CASSHKGQFEMNTEAFF. DNA of the CDR3: TGCGCCAGCAGCCATAAAGGACAGTTCGAGATGAACACTGAAGCTTTCTTT.

The J gene is TRBJ1-1, the V gene TRBV28; 9 nucleotides match TRBD1. CDR3 length: 15 residues. In germline, CDR1 is MDHEN, CDR2 SYDVKM. The V segment lost 10 bases and the J segment 0 bases; nucleotides outside the gene matches: 9. CDR3 loop: CATLTGGLMNTEAFF. In DNA form, the CDR3 reads TGTGCCACCTTAACAGGGGGCTTAATGAACACTGAAGCTTTCTTT.

This clone was observed a single time. The J gene is TRBJ2-2, the V gene TRBV7-8; D is unresolved. The CDR3 covers 15 residues. V was cut by 2 bases and J by 6 bases, with 13 bases left in between. Germline assignment: CDR1 SGHVS and CDR2 FQNEAQ. CDR3 DNA sequence: TGTGCCAGCAGCTTATTTCGAGTTGGTTCCGGGGAGCTGTTTTTT. It translates to CASSLFRVGSGELFF. Looking up the rest from reference TRBV7-8 and TRBJ2-2 gives the full variable domain: GAGVSQSPRYKVAKRGQDVALRCDPISGHVSLFWYQQALGQGPEFLTYFQNEAQLDKSGLPSDRFFAERPEGSVSTLKIQRTQQEDSAVYLCASSLFRVGSGELFFGEGSRLTVL.

The chain employs TRBV2 and TRBJ2-3; D uncertain. The V gene lost 1 base and the J gene lost 0 bases, with 8 bases spanning the gap. The CDR3 length is 15 residues. CDR1 is SNHLY and CDR2 is FYNNEI in the germline V gene. CDR3 DNA sequence: TGTGCCAGCAGTGAAGAACGTCTAAGCACAGATACGCAGTATTTT. It specifies CASSEERLSTDTQYF. Using reference TRBV2 and TRBJ2-3 for the parts outside the CDR3, the full variable domain is EPEVTQTPSHQVTQMGQEVILRCVPISNHLYFYWYRQILGQKVEFLVSFYNNEISEKSEIFDDQFSVERPDGSNFTLKIRSTKLEDSAMYFCASSEERLSTDTQYFGPGTRLTVL.

The V gene is TRBV2, the J gene TRBJ2-5; 10 bases are a match to TRBD1. V was clipped by 7 bases and J by 7 bases; unmatched bases: 15. Germline CDR1 is SNHLY and CDR2 is FYNNEI. The CDR3 extends over 16 amino acids. The CDR3 reads CASILVGQGGARTQYF. CDR3 nucleotide sequence: TGTGCCAGCATCCTGGTAGGACAGGGGGGCGCCCGGACCCAGTACTTC.

A single count supports this clone. This rearrangement joins TRBV19 to TRBJ2-2; unclear D gene. The CDR3 consists of 16 residues. The germline gives CDR1 LNHDA, CDR2 SQIVND (reference sequence). V was clipped by 0 bases and J by 3 bases, with 11 bases between them. CDR3 sequence (DNA): TGTGCCAGTAGTATAGACTCCCAGGTGGACACCGGGGAGCTGTTTTTT. Its translation is CASSIDSQVDTGELFF.

The rearrangement uses TRBV9 and TRBJ1-1; TRBD1 agrees at 9 bases. The CDR3 consists of 14 residues. The germline V gene has CDR1 SGDLS and CDR2 YYNGEE. V was clipped by 3 bases and J by 7 bases; unmatched bases: 7. The CDR3: CASSEGTGTVEAFF. CDR3 in DNA: TGTGCCAGCAGCGAAGGGACAGGGACAGTTGAAGCTTTCTTT.

CDR3 coding DNA: TGTGCCAGCAGCTATGCGGGGGGGTTTGGCTACACCTTC. Amino acids: CASSYAGGFGYTF. This chain uses TRBV6-5 with TRBJ1-2; D might be TRBD1 (5 bases). Germline V gives CDR1 MNHEY, CDR2 SVGAGI. This CDR3 is built from 13 residues. V was clipped by 6 bases and J by 7 bases, with 15 bases between them.